Shown below are 12 T cell receptor beta chains from a single sample sequenced in a study of technical replicates of blood from a few donors. This table comes from immunoSEQ multiplex PCR, and its TCRdb copy is limited to in-frame clones, with some not included. The repertoire has around 77,000 clones, roughly 92% of them found once; the top ten carry 0.4% to 0.5%. The sequenced sample was T cells isolated from PBMCs. Receptors were obtained from a human donor in good health.

This clone occurred a few times. The DNA for the CDR3 is TGTGCCCTTAGGACAGGGGATTATTACGAGCAGTACTTC. Translation gives CALRTGDYYEQYF. The chain employs TRBV30 and TRBJ2-7, with 9 bases lining up with TRBD1. Trimming removed 8 bases from V and 4 bases from J; junction bases left unmatched: 9. CDR1 is GTSNPN, CDR2 SVGIG, per germline (reference sequence). This CDR3 comprises 13 residues.

This clone was recorded once. The chain uses TRBV7-2 and TRBJ2-7, with 7 bases lining up with TRBD2. This CDR3 contains 15 residues. J gave up 1 base and V 3 bases, and 6 bases lay outside the gene matches. Germline V CDR1 and CDR2: SGHTA, FQGNSA. The CDR3: CASSLGWGGSYEQYF. As DNA, the CDR3 is TGTGCCAGCAGCTTGGGATGGGGGGGGTCCTACGAGCAGTACTTC.

The chain uses TRBV6-5 and TRBJ2-2, with TRBD1 matching over 9 bases. V dropped 6 bases and J dropped 7; count of bases not matched to a gene: 6. CDR1 is MNHEY, CDR2 SVGAGI, per germline. This CDR3 is built from 14 residues. The CDR3 DNA reads TGTGCCAGCAGACAGGGGGCTGAATTCGGGGAGCTGTTTTTT. Translated, it gives CASRQGAEFGELFF.

This clone was counted between two and nine times. J is TRBJ2-1 and V is TRBV11-2; 13 bases are a match to TRBD2. The ends lost 1 base at V and 11 bases at J; junction bases unmatched: 8. CDR3 length: 16 amino acids. CDR1 is SGHAT, CDR2 FQNNGV, per germline. This CDR3 is CASSLVGTSGTTKQFF. The CDR3 DNA is TGTGCCAGCAGCTTAGTTGGGACTAGCGGGACAACCAAGCAGTTCTTC.

V usage is TRBV2 and J usage is TRBJ1-1; D is ambiguous. The germline gives CDR1 SNHLY, CDR2 FYNNEI. This CDR3 contains 14 residues. V was cut by 5 bases and J by 8 bases, with 18 bases left in between. The DNA for the CDR3 is TGTGCCAGCAGTAAAATACCCAATACAGCAGAAGCTTTCTTT. Translating gives CASSKIPNTAEAFF.

This chain links TRBV12-5 with TRBJ1-2; D gene unclear. Germline V lookup: CDR1 LGHNT, CDR2 FRNRAP. V was cut by 3 bases and J by 4 bases, with 12 bases left in between. This CDR3 is 14 amino acids long. The CDR3 reads CASGLIPRSYGYTF. The CDR3 DNA sequence: TGTGCTAGTGGTTTAATCCCCCGGAGCTATGGCTACACCTTC.

This clone has just one count. DNA of the CDR3: TGTGCCATCAGTGAGCCAGGACAGGGGGATATCTATGGCTACACCTTC. It translates to CAISEPGQGDIYGYTF. The chain uses TRBV10-3 and TRBJ1-2, with TRBD1 matching 10 bases. CDR3 length: 16 residues. Germline trimming cut 2 bases from V and 4 bases from J; bases unmatched to any gene: 7. Germline CDR1 reads ENHRY; CDR2 reads SYGVKD.

This clone was recorded only once. The rearrangement joins TRBV2 to TRBJ2-7; 7 nucleotides align to TRBD1. Germline CDR1 and CDR2: SNHLY and FYNNEI. The CDR3 sequence is 14 residues long. J gave up 3 bases and V 6 bases, and 8 bases lay outside the gene matches. The chain's CDR3 is CASRLLQGSYEQYF. In DNA form, the CDR3 reads TGTGCCAGCAGATTGCTACAGGGGAGCTACGAGCAGTACTTC. Variable domain in full (rest from reference TRBV2 and TRBJ2-7): EPEVTQTPSHQVTQMGQEVILRCVPISNHLYFYWYRQILGQKVEFLVSFYNNEISEKSEIFDDQFSVERPDGSNFTLKIRSTKLEDSAMYFCASRLLQGSYEQYFGPGTRLTVT.

The chain links TRBV9 to TRBJ2-2, with D possibly being TRBD1 (6 bases). V was clipped by 0 bases and J by 1 base, with 7 bases between them. Germline CDR1 reads SGDLS; CDR2 reads YYNGEE. This CDR3 comprises 15 residues. CDR3 DNA sequence: TGTGCCAGCAGCGTAGGGGACAAGAACACCGGGGAGCTGTTTTTT. Its translation is CASSVGDKNTGELFF.

The V gene is TRBV30, the J gene TRBJ1-1, with unresolved D. V lost 0 bases to trimming and J lost 11 bases, with 16 bases between them. The CDR3 runs 13 residues. Germline CDR1 GTSNPN, CDR2 SVGIG (reference sequence). CDR3 amino acids: CAWSVRVGWEAFF. The CDR3 nucleotides are TGTGCCTGGAGTGTACGAGTGGGATGGGAGGCTTTCTTT.

V and J are TRBV19 and TRBJ1-2, with a tentative D call TRBD1 (6 bases). V lost 1 base and J lost 4, with 13 bases in between. The CDR3 spans 15 residues. CDR1 is LNHDA, CDR2 SQIVND, per germline (reference sequence). CDR3 DNA: TGTGCCAGTAGTATAGGTACAGGGACCTCCTATGGCTACACCTTC. Encoded protein: CASSIGTGTSYGYTF.

The chain couples TRBV6-1 to TRBJ2-7, with 9 nucleotides matching TRBD2. J gave up 3 bases and V 6 bases, and 6 bases lay outside the gene matches. This CDR3 comprises 14 residues. The germline CDR1 and CDR2 sequences are MNHNS and SASEGT. This CDR3 reads CASSSSGVFYEQYF. The CDR3 region has the DNA TGTGCCAGCAGCTCTAGCGGGGTCTTCTACGAGCAGTACTTC.